This T cell receptor (beta chain) appears in the sequencing data of a study of blood T cell repertoires in COVID-19. The method was immunoSEQ multiplex PCR; TCRdb's version includes in-frame clones alone and lacks a portion of them. The table lists approximately 270,000 clones, approximately 83% of them singletons. Germline CDR1 and CDR2: SEHNR and FQNEAQ (reference sequence). J was trimmed by 4 bases and V by 11 bases; bases with no gene match: 7. The CDR3 has 15 amino acids. Sequenced: PBMCs or T cells enriched from blood (not recorded which). The clonotype comes from a woman aged 45-59 years who had recovered from COVID-19. The chain is built from TRBV7-9 and TRBJ2-2; 13 nucleotides align to TRBD2. The CDR3 here is CAGPGLAGVTGELFF. CDR3 DNA sequence: TGTGCCGGACCCGGACTAGCGGGAGTCACCGGGGAGCTGTTTTTT.